The entry below gives a single TCR beta chain sequence along with its context. This sample is part of a study of blood T cell repertoires in COVID-19. Study overall: Acute and convalescent COVID-19 samples came from the United States, Italy and Spain. PBMCs, B-cell-depleted T cells, or T cells were the source of the cDNA or gDNA that made up the material.

The germline gives CDR1 MDHEN, CDR2 SYDVKM. This CDR3 is built from 16 residues. Unmatched junction bases numbered 7, after V lost 5 bases and J lost 5 bases. In the original processing: Reference gene primer amplification gave estimated nucleated cell counts. Repertoires were generated with immunoSEQ multiplex PCR, while TCRdb's copy carries only in-frame clones and drops some. V and J calls and clone size follow that table, whereas D and trimming were derived from the DNA. The sample yields 120,000 to 150,000 clones, around 84% seen once. Source material: peripheral blood. The receptor was derived from a human donor in a cohort sampled during active COVID-19. The chain uses TRBV28 and TRBJ2-2; the match to TRBD1 covers 11 bases. The CDR3 sequence: CASSLSGTGGTGELFF. The DNA for the CDR3 is TGTGCCAGCAGTCTCTCCGGGACAGGGGGTACCGGGGAGCTGTTTTTT.